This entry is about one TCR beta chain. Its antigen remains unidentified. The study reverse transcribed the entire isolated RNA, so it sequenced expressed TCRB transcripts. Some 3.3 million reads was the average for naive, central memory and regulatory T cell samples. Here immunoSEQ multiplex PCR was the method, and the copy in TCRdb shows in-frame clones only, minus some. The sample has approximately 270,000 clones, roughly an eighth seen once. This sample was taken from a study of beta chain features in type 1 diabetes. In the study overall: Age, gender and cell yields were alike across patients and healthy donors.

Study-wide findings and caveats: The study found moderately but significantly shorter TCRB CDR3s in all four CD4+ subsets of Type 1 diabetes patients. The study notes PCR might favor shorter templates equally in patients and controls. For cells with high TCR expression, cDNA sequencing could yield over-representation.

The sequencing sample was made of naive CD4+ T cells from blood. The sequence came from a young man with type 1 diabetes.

DNA of the CDR3: TGTGCCAGCAGCGCGGGGACTAGCGGGAGTGTCGGCACAGATACGCAGTATTTT. This gives the protein CASSAGTSGSVGTDTQYF. The chain carries TRBV9 and TRBJ2-3, with 14 positions matching TRBD2. CDR1 SGDLS and CDR2 YYNGEE come from the germline V gene. The CDR3 extends over 18 amino acids. V shed 3 bases, J shed 1 base, and the junction held 7 bases outside the gene matches.